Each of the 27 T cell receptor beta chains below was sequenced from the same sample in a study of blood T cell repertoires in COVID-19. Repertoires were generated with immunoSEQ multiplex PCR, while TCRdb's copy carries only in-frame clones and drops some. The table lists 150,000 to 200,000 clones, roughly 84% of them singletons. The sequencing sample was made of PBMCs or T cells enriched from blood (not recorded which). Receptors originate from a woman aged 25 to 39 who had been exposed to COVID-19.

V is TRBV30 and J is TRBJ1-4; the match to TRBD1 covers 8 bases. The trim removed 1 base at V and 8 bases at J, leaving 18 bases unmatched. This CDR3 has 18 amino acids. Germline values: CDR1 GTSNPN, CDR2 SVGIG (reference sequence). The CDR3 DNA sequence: TGTGCCTGGAGTGGAGGGGTGGGACAGGCGACCCAGGGAGAAAAACTGTTTTTT. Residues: CAWSGGVGQATQGEKLFF. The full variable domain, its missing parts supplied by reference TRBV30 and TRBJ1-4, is SQTIHQWPATLVQPVGSPLSLECTVEGTSNPNLYWYRQAAGRGLQLLFYSVGIGQISSEVPQNLSASRPQDRQFILSSKKLLLSDSGFYLCAWSGGVGQATQGEKLFFGSGTQLSVL.

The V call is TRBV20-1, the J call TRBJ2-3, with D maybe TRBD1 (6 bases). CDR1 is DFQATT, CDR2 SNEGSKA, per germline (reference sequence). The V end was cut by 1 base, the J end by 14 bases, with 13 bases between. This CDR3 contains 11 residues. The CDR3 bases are TGCAGTGCTAGAGGGGGGCAGGGGTTGTATTTT. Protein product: CSARGGQGLYF.

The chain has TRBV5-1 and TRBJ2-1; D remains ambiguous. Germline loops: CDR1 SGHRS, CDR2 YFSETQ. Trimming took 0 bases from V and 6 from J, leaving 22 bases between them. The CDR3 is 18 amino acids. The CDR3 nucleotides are TGCGCCAGCAGCTTGGGGCGGTTTCAAGTCGGCCATTCCAATGAGCAGTTCTTC. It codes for CASSLGRFQVGHSNEQFF.

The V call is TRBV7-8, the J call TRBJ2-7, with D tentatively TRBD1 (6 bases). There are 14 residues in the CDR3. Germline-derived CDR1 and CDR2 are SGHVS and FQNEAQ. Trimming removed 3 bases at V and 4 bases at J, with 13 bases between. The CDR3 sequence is CASSFRGFGYEQYF. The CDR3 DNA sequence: TGTGCCAGCAGCTTCAGGGGTTTCGGGTACGAGCAGTACTTC.

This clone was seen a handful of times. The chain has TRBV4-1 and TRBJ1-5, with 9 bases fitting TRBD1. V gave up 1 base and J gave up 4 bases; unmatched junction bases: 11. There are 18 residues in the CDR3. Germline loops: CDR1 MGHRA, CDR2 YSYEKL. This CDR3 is CASSQVVTYRGRNQPQHF. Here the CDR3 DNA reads TGCGCCAGCAGCCAAGTTGTGACTTACAGGGGGCGAAATCAGCCCCAGCATTTT.

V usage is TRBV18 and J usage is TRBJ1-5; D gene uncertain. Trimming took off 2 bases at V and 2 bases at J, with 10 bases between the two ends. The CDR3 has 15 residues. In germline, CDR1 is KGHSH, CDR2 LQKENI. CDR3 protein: CASSPVQDGNQPQHF. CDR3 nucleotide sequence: TGTGCCAGCTCACCAGTGCAGGATGGCAATCAGCCCCAGCATTTT.

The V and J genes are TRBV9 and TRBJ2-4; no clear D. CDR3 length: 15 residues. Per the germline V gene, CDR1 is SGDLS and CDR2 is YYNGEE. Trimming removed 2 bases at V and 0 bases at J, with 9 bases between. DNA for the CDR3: TGTGCCAGCAGCGTGGCAGGCCTAGCCAAAAACATTCAGTACTTC. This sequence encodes CASSVAGLAKNIQYF.

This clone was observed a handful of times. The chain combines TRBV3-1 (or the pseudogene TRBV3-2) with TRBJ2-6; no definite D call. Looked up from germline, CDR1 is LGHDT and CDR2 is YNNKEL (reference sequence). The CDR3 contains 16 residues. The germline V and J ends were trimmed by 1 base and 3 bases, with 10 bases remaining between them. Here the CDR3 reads CASSQVGGIGANVLTF. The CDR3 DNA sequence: TGTGCCAGCAGCCAAGTAGGCGGAATTGGGGCCAACGTCCTGACTTTC.

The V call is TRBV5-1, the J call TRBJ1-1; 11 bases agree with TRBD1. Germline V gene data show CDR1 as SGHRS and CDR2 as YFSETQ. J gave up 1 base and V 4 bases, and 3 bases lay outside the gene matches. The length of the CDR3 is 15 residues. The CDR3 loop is CASSIGQGANTEAFF. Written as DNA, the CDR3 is TGCGCCAGCAGCATCGGACAGGGGGCGAACACTGAAGCTTTCTTT.

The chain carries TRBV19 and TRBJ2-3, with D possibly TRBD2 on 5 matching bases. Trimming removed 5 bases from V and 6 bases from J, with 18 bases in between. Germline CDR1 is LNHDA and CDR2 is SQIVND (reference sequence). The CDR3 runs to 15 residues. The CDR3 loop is CASSSTSSEADTQYF. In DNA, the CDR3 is TGTGCCAGTAGTTCCACCTCTTCGGAGGCGGATACGCAGTATTTT.

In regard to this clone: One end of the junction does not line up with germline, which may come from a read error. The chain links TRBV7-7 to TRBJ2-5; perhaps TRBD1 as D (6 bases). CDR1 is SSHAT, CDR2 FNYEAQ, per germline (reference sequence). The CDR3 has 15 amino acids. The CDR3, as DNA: TGTGCTAGCAGCTTAGTAACAGGGTGGGAAGAGACCCAGTACTTC. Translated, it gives CASSLVTGWEETQYF.

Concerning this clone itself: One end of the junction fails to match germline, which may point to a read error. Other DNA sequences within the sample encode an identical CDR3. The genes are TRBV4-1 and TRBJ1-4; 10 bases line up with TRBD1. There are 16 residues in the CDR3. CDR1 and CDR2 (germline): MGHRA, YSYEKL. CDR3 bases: TGTGCCAGCAGCCATTCCCCGGGACAGGGGAATGAAAAACTGTTTTTT. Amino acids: CASSHSPGQGNEKLFF.

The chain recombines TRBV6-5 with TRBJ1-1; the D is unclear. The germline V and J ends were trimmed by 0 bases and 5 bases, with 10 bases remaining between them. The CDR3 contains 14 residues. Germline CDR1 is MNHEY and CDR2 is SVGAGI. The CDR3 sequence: CASSYSRSGTEAFF. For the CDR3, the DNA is TGTGCCAGCAGTTACTCCCGATCGGGGACTGAAGCTTTCTTT.

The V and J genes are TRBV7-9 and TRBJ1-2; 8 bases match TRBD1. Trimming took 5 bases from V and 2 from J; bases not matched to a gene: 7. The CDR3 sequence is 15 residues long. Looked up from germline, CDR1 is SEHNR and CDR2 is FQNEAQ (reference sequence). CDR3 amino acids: CASSPPQGGNYGYTF. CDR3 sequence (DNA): TGTGCCAGCAGCCCACCACAGGGGGGGAACTATGGCTACACCTTC.

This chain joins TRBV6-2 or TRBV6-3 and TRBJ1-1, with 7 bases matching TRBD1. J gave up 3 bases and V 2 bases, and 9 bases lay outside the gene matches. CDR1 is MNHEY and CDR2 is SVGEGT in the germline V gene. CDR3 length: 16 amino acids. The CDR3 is CASSYGLYRGDTEAFF. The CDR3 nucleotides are TGTGCCAGCAGTTACGGGCTTTACAGGGGCGACACTGAAGCTTTCTTT.

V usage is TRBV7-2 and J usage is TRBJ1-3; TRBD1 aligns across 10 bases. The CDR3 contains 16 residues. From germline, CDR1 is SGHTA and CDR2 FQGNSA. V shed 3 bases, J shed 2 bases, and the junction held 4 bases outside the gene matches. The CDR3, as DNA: TGTGCCAGCAGCTTGCGACAGGGGGCTACTGGAAACACCATATATTTT. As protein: CASSLRQGATGNTIYF. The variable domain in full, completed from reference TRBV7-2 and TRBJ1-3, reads GAGVSQSPSNKVTEKGKDVELRCDPISGHTALYWYRQSLGQGLEFLIYFQGNSAPDKSGLPSDRFSAERTGGSVSTLTIQRTQQEDSAVYLCASSLRQGATGNTIYFGEGSWLTVV.

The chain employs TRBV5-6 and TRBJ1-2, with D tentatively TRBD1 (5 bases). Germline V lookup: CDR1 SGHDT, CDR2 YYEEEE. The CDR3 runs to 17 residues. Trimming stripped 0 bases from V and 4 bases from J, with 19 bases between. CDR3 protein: CASSLVSVGGRGYGYTF. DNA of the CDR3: TGTGCCAGCAGCTTGGTCTCCGTGGGGGGGAGAGGCTATGGCTACACCTTC.

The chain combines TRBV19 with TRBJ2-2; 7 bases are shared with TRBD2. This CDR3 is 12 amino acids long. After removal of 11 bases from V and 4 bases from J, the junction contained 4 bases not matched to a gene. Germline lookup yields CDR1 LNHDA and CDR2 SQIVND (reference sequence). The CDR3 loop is CAAGGSTGELFF. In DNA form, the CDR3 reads TGTGCCGCCGGCGGGAGCACCGGGGAGCTGTTTTTT.

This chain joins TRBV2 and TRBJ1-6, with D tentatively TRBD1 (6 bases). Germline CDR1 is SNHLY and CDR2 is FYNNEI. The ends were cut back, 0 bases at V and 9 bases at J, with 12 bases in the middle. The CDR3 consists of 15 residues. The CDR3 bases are TGTGCCAGCAGTGAAGCAGGGGGAAAAAGTTCACCCCTCCACTTT. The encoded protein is CASSEAGGKSSPLHF.

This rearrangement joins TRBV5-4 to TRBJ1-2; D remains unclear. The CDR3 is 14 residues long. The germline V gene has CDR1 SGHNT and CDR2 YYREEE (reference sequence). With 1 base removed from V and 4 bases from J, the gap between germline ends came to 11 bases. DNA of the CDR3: TGTGCCAGCAGCTTGATCGGGGTCAGCTATGGCTACACCTTC. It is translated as CASSLIGVSYGYTF.

CDR3 amino acids: CASSLASAGPTLGYTF. The CDR3 DNA reads as TGCGCCAGCAGCTTGGCCTCAGCAGGCCCCACGTTGGGCTACACCTTC. V is TRBV5-1 and J is TRBJ1-2; D remains ambiguous. The CDR3 has 16 residues. Trimming stripped 0 bases from V and 8 bases from J, with 20 bases between. Per the germline V gene, CDR1 is SGHRS and CDR2 is YFSETQ.

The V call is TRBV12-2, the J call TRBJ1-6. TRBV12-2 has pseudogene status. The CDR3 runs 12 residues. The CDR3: CASRFIGPALHF. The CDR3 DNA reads TGTGCAAGTCGCTTTATCGGTCCGGCCCTCCACTTT.

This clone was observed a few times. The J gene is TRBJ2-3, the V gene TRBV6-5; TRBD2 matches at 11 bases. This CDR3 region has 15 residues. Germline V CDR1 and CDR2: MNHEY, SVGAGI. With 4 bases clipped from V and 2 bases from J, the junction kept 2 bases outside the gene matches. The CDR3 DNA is TGTGCCAGCAGTTTAGCGGGGGGGATCACAGATACGCAGTATTTT. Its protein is CASSLAGGITDTQYF.

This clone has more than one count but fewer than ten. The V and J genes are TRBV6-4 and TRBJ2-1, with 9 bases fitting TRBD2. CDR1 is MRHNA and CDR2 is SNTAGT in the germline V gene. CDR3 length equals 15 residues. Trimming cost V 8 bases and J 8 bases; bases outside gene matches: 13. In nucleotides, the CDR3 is TGTGCCAGCGGACAAAGCGGGGGGTCTGTAGATGAGCAGTTCTTC. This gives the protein CASGQSGGSVDEQFF.

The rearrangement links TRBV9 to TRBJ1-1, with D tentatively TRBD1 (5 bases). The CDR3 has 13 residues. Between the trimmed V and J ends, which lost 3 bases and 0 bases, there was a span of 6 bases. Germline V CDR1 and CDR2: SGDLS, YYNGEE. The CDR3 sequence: CASSAGVNTEAFF. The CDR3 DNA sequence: TGTGCCAGCAGCGCGGGGGTGAACACTGAAGCTTTCTTT. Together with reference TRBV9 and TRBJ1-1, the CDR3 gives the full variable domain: DSGVTQTPKHLITATGQRVTLRCSPRSGDLSVYWYQQSLDQGLQFLIQYYNGEERAKGNILERFSAQQFPDLHSELNLSSLELGDSALYFCASSAGVNTEAFFGQGTRLTVV.

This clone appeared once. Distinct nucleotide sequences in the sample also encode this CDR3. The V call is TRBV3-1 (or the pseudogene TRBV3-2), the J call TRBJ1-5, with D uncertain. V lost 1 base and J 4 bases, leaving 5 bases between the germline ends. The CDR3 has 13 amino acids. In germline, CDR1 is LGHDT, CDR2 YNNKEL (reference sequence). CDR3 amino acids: CASSQARNQPQHF. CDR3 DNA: TGTGCCAGCAGCCAAGCCAGGAATCAGCCCCAGCATTTT.

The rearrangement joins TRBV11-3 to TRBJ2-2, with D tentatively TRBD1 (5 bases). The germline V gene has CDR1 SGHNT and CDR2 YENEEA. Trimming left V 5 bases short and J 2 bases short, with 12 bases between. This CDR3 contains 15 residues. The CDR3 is CASSPGGANTGELFF. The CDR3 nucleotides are TGTGCCAGCAGCCCGGGTGGGGCCAACACCGGGGAGCTGTTTTTT.